A selection of T cell receptor beta chains follows, all from one sample in a study of T cell responses to AZD1222 COVID-19 vaccine. Method: immunoSEQ multiplex PCR; TCRdb's copy keeps in-frame clones and lacks some. The sample lists 150,000 to 200,000 clones; approximately 92% were seen once. Sequenced material: peripheral blood, taken on day 0 of AZD1222 vaccination. The source of these receptors is an adult in good health. Each CDR3 is given with its conserved first and last residue. The D gene is left open where the match is weak. Size values are once, few and many counts, or a class for expanded clones, and some rows have none.

TRBV13,TRBJ1-1,once,NA,TGTGCCAGCAGCTCAGGCCCTGCACCCGAAGCTTTCTTT,CASSSGPAPEAFF
TRBV12-3/TRBV12-4,TRBJ1-2,NA,NA,TGTGCCCAAAGGGGCTGGTATGGCTACACCTTC,CAQRGWYGYTF
TRBV19,TRBJ1-3,NA,NA,TGTGCCAGTAGTTCCGCCGGTACCTCTGGAAACACCATATATTTT,CASSSAGTSGNTIYF
TRBV4-2,TRBJ2-1,once,TRBD2,TGTGCCAGCAGCCAAGCCCTAGCGGGAGGGAATGAGCAGTTCTTC,CASSQALAGGNEQFF
TRBV3-1/TRBV3-2,TRBJ1-6,NA,NA,TGTGCCAGCAGCCAAGATCAAGACAATTCACCCCTCCACTTT,CASSQDQDNSPLHF
TRBV7-6,TRBJ2-5,NA,NA,TGTGCCAGCAGCTTAAGAGGGACATACCAAGAGACCCAGTACTTC,CASSLRGTYQETQYF
TRBV10-2,TRBJ2-2,NA,NA,TGCGCCAGCAGTGAATGGTTTGCGTCGGTGCTCCGACCCGGGGAGCTGTTTTTT,CASSEWFASVLRPGELFF
TRBV6-5,TRBJ1-6,NA,NA,TGTGCCAGCAGTTCCCCCTCCACGGGATATAATTCACCCCTCCACTTT,CASSSPSTGYNSPLHF
TRBV2,TRBJ2-5,NA,NA,TGTGCCAGCACCTTGGACAGCCAAGAGACCCAGTACTTC,CASTLDSQETQYF
TRBV9,TRBJ2-7,once,NA,TGTGCCAGCAGCACTTCGGAGGGGATGGCCTACGAGCAGTACTTC,CASSTSEGMAYEQYF
TRBV5-4,TRBJ1-1,NA,NA,TGTGCCAGCAGTTCTATATCCGTGAGGAACACTGAAGCTTTCTTT,CASSSISVRNTEAFF
TRBV18,TRBJ2-7,NA,NA,TGTGCCAGCTCACCGGGGTTGGGGGAGCAGTACTTC,CASSPGLGEQYF
TRBV12-3/TRBV12-4,TRBJ2-1,NA,TRBD2,TGTGCCAGCAGTTTGGGGGGGGATGAGCAGTTCTTC,CASSLGGDEQFF
TRBV6-5,TRBJ2-1,NA,NA,TGTGCCAGCAGGTCCGGGACGGTATTAATGGATGAGCAGTTCTTC,CASRSGTVLMDEQFF
TRBV5-4,TRBJ2-3,NA,TRBD2,TGTGCCAGCAGCAACTACCTTGCGGGGGACACAGATACGCAGTATTTT,CASSNYLAGDTDTQYF
TRBV6-5,TRBJ2-2,NA,TRBD2,TGTGCCAGCAGCGCGGGACTAGCGGCCACCGGGGAGCTGTTTTTT,CASSAGLAATGELFF
TRBV7-9,TRBJ2-1,NA,TRBD1,TGTGCCAGCAGCTCACGAAGGCTGGGACAGGTCAGCAATGAGCAGTTCTTC,CASSSRRLGQVSNEQFF
TRBV6-5,TRBJ2-7,NA,NA,TGTGCCAGCAGTTACTCGAAGGAGGGAAGCTCCTACGAGCAGTACTTC,CASSYSKEGSSYEQYF
TRBV11-2,TRBJ2-2,NA,NA,TGTGCCAGCAGCTTGTTGACCGGGGAGCTGTTTTTT,CASSLLTGELFF
TRBV19,TRBJ2-7,NA,TRBD2,TGTGCCAGTAGACTCAGCGGACTAGCGCACTACGAGCAGTACTTC,CASRLSGLAHYEQYF
TRBV30,TRBJ1-4,NA,TRBD1,TGTGCCTGGAGTCCGGGACAGGGGAGAGAAAAACTGTTTTTT,CAWSPGQGREKLFF
TRBV24-1,TRBJ2-1,NA,NA,TGTGCCACCGGAGACGGTAGGGGGAATGAGCAGTTCTTC,CATGDGRGNEQFF
TRBV4-1,TRBJ2-2,NA,NA,TGCGCCAGCAGCGACGCCTTAGGGAACACCGGGGAGCTGTTTTTT,CASSDALGNTGELFF
TRBV20-1,TRBJ2-7,once,TRBD2,TGCAGTGCTAGTAGGGCCCCAGCGGGAGTCCGCAACGAGCAGTACTTC,CSASRAPAGVRNEQYF
TRBV9,TRBJ1-1,once,NA,TGTGCCAGCAGCGTAGGAGGCGGACTGAACACTGAAGCTTTCTTT,CASSVGGGLNTEAFF
TRBV7-8,TRBJ1-2,NA,TRBD1,TGTGCCAGCAGCTTAACCCGGACAGGGGGCGAGGTCTATGGCTACACCTTC,CASSLTRTGGEVYGYTF
TRBV18,TRBJ1-1,NA,NA,TGTGCCAGCTCACCTGAAGGGCCCGGCACTGAAGCTTTCTTT,CASSPEGPGTEAFF
TRBV9,TRBJ2-7,NA,NA,TGTGCCAGCAGCGTAGCTACAGGATCCGAGCAGTACTTC,CASSVATGSEQYF
TRBV28,TRBJ1-6,NA,NA,TGTGCCAGCAGTACCGGACACTATAATTCACCCCTCCACTTT,CASSTGHYNSPLHF
TRBV7-9,TRBJ2-3,NA,NA,TGTGCCAGCAGCCCAGGGACGACAGATACGCAGTATTTT,CASSPGTTDTQYF
TRBV10-2,TRBJ2-3,NA,TRBD2,TGCGCCAGCAGTAAAAGGCGGGAGCTGGCAGATACGCAGTATTTT,CASSKRRELADTQYF
TRBV5-4,TRBJ2-1,NA,NA,TGTGCCAGCAGCGGAGGGGACTGGGGTCCCTACAATGAGCAGTTCTTC,CASSGGDWGPYNEQFF
TRBV13,TRBJ2-6,once,TRBD2,TGTGCCAGCAGCTTAGTACGGACTAGCGGGGGAATCTCTGGGGCCAACGTCCTGACTTTC,CASSLVRTSGGISGANVLTF
TRBV6-5,TRBJ1-5,NA,NA,TGTGCCAGCAGCCCCGGCCGATTAAGCAATCAGCCCCAGCATTTT,CASSPGRLSNQPQHF
TRBV12-3/TRBV12-4,TRBJ2-7,NA,NA,TGTGCCAGCAGTTTTGGTCACTACGAGCAGTACTTC,CASSFGHYEQYF
TRBV7-2,TRBJ2-5,NA,NA,TGTGCCAGCAGCTTAGTGTTGACACGCTCGCAAGAGACCCAGTACTTC,CASSLVLTRSQETQYF
TRBV9,TRBJ2-5,NA,TRBD1,TGTGCCAGCAGCGTAGCATCACAGGGGGCAGAGACCCAGTACTTC,CASSVASQGAETQYF
TRBV7-9,TRBJ1-4,NA,NA,TGTGCCAGCAGCTTCGGGGGGTTCAATGAAAAACTGTTTTTT,CASSFGGFNEKLFF
TRBV29-1,TRBJ2-7,few,NA,TGCAGCGTTGAAGGACAGGCCTCCTCCTACGAGCAGTACTTC,CSVEGQASSYEQYF
TRBV5-5,TRBJ2-1,NA,TRBD1,TGTGCCAGCACCGACCCGGGACAGGGGATCGCTTACAATGAGCAGTTCTTC,CASTDPGQGIAYNEQFF
TRBV28,TRBJ2-7,NA,NA,TGTGCCAGCAACCAAGACATTGCAGGGAGCTCCTACGAGCAGTACTTC,CASNQDIAGSSYEQYF
TRBV27,TRBJ2-2,NA,NA,TGTGCCAGCAGTTGGGGCGGTCGTCCCGGGGAGCTGTTTTTT,CASSWGGRPGELFF
TRBV2,TRBJ2-3,NA,NA,TGTGCCAGCCGTCGAGGAGATACGCAGTATTTT,CASRRGDTQYF
TRBV5-1,TRBJ1-2,NA,TRBD1,TGCGCCAGCAGCTTGGCGGTGACAGGGATTACTAACTATGGCTACACCTTC,CASSLAVTGITNYGYTF
TRBV4-2,TRBJ2-4,once,NA,TGTGCCAGCAGCCAAGATCGGGTAGCCTCCGCCAAAAACATTCAGTACTTC,CASSQDRVASAKNIQYF
TRBV30,TRBJ1-5,NA,NA,TGTGCCTGGAGCGGAGGGGCTGGTCAGCCCCAGCATTTT,CAWSGGAGQPQHF